This T cell receptor (beta chain) stems from a study of T cells expressing NK-cell markers. About the study: Of eight sequenced donors, seven were HCMV-seropositive and one HCMV-seronegative.

Reprocessing the 5' RACE reads, TCRdb reports a single entry for every CDR3 protein and omits DNA. Its listing shows roughly 300,000 distinct CDR3 sequences. This CDR3 comprises 14 residues. Sequenced sample: blood T cells: a sorted CD56 or NKG2C T cell subset, CD4+ or CD8+ T cells, or bulk PBMC T cells (not recorded which). The source of this sequence is a woman aged 18 to 69 in good health. The chain combines TRBV12-3 or TRBV12-4 with TRBJ1-1; the TCRdb call, TRBD1, lacks DNA for checking. CDR3: CASRLGGRGTEAFF.